This T cell receptor (beta chain) appears in the sequencing data of a study of blood T cell repertoires in COVID-19. Profiling relied on immunoSEQ multiplex PCR, and the TCRdb table lists in-frame clones only, not all of them. The data hold around 150,000 clones, with around 93% observed a single time. Enrolled during active infection, Seattle patients were then followed longitudinally. V shed 2 bases and J shed 2 bases, with 7 bases lying between them. Germline CDR1 reads MDHEN; CDR2 reads SYDVKM. CDR3 length: 13 residues. The chain carries TRBV28 and TRBJ2-7, with TRBD1 as a possible D gene (6 bases). The sequence came from a man between 25 and 39 years old with COVID-19, enrolled during active disease. Input material: peripheral blood. Written as DNA, the CDR3 is TGTGCCAGCAGTTTACGGGACACCTACGAGCAGTACTTC. Amino acids: CASSLRDTYEQYF.